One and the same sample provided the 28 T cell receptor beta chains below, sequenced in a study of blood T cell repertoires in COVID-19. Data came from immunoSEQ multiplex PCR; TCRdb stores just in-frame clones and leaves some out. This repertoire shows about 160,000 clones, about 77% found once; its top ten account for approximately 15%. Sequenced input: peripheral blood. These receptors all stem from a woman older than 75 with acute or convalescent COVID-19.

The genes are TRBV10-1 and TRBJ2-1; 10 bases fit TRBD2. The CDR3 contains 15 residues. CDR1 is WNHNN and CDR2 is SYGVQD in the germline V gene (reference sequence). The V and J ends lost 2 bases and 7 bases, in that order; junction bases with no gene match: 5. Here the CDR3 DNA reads TGCGCCAGCAGTGAGGCGGTAGCGGGAGGTAATGAGCAGTTCTTC. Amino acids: CASSEAVAGGNEQFF.

CDR3 bases: TGTGCCAGCAGCCAGGGGACACCGTGGGGTTCCTCCTACGAGCAGTACTTC. Amino acid sequence: CASSQGTPWGSSYEQYF. The chain couples TRBV14 to TRBJ2-7; tentatively, D is TRBD1 (6 bases). The CDR3 runs to 17 residues. V lost 3 bases and J lost 0, with 18 bases in between. Germline-derived CDR1 and CDR2 are SGHDN and FVKESK.

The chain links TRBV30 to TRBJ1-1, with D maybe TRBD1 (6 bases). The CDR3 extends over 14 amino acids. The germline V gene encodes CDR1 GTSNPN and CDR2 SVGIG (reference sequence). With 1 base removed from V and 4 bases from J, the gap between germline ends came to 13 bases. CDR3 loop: CAWSGKQGSTEAFF. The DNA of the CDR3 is TGTGCCTGGAGTGGCAAACAGGGTAGCACTGAAGCTTTCTTT.

CDR3 sequence: CASSYPGLAGDYEQYF. CDR3 coding DNA: TGTGCCAGCAGTTACCCGGGACTAGCGGGAGATTACGAGCAGTACTTC. The chain couples TRBV6-6 to TRBJ2-7; TRBD2 matches 14 bases. CDR1 and CDR2 from the germline V gene are MNHNY and SVGAGI (reference sequence). The CDR3 spans 16 residues. Losses at the gene ends were 2 bases for V and 4 bases for J; bases not matched to a gene: 4.

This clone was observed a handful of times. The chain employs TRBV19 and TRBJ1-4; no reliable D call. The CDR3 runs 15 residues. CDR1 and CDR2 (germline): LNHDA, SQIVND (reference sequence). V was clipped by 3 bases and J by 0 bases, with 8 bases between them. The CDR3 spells CASSISVTTNEKLFF. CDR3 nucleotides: TGTGCCAGTAGTATTTCCGTTACAACTAATGAAAAACTGTTTTTT.

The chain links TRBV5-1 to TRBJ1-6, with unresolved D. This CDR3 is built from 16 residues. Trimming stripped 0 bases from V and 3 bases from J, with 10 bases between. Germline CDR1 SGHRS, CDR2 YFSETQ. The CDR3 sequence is CASSLASGNYNSPLHF. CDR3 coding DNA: TGCGCCAGCAGCTTGGCCTCGGGGAACTATAATTCACCCCTCCACTTT.

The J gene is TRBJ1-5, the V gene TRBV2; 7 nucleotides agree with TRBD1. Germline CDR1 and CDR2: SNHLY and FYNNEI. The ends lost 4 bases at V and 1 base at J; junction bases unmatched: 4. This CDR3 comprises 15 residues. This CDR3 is CASSVRGQSNQPQHF. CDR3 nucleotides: TGTGCCAGCAGTGTGAGGGGGCAGAGCAATCAGCCCCAGCATTTT.

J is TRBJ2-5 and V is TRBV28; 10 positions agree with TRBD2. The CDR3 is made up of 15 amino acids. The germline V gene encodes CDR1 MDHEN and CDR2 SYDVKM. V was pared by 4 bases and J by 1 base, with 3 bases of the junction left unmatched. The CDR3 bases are TGTGCCAGCAGTTCGAGCGGGAGGGCCCAAGAGACCCAGTACTTC. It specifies CASSSSGRAQETQYF.

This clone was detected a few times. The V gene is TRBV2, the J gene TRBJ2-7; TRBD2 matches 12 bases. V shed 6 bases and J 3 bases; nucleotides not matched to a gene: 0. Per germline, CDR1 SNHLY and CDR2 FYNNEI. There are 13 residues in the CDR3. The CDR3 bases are TGTGCCAGCAGGACTAGCGGGGGCTACGAGCAGTACTTC. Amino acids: CASRTSGGYEQYF.

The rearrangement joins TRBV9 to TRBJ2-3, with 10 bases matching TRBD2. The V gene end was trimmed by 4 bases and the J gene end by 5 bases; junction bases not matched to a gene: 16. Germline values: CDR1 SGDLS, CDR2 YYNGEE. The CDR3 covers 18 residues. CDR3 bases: TGTGCCAGCAGCCCAGCCCCACATCTAGCGGGAGTGGGAGATACGCAGTATTTT. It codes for CASSPAPHLAGVGDTQYF.

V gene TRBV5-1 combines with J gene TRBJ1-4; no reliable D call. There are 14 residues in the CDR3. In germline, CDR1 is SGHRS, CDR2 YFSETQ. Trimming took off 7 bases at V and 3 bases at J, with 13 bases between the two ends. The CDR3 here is CASARGIANEKLFF. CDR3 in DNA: TGCGCCAGCGCCAGAGGGATCGCTAATGAAAAACTGTTTTTT.

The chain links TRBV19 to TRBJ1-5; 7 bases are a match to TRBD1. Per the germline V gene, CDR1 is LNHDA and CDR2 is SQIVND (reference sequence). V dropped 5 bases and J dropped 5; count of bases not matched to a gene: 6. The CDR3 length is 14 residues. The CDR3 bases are TGTGCCAGTAGTCTCAAGGGGGCGGATCAGCCCCAGCATTTT. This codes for CASSLKGADQPQHF.

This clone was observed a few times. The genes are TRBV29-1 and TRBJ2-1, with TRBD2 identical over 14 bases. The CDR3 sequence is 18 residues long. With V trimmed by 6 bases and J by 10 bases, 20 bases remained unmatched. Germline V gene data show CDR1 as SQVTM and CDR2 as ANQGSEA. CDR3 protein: CSVRSVPAGTSGRPEQFF. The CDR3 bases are TGCAGCGTACGATCTGTCCCCGCCGGGACTAGCGGGAGACCGGAGCAGTTCTTC.

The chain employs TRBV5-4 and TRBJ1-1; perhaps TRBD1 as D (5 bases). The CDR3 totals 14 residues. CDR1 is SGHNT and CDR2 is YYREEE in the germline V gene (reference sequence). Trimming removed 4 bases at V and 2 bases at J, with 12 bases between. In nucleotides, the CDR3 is TGTGCCAGCAGCCACCAGGGATTTAACACTGAAGCTTTCTTT. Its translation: CASSHQGFNTEAFF.

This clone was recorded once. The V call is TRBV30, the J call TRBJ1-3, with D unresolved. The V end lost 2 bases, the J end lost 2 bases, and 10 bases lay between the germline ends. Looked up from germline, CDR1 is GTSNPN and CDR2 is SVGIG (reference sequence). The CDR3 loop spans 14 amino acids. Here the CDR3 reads CAWSYSTTGNTIYF. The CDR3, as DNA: TGTGCCTGGAGTTACAGCACAACTGGAAACACCATATATTTT.

CDR3: CASSEGLGAVTEAFF. For the CDR3, the DNA is TGTGCCAGCAGTGAGGGTCTGGGGGCAGTTACTGAAGCTTTCTTT. This sequence joins TRBV6-4 and TRBJ1-1, with D perhaps matching TRBD1 (6 bases). The V and J ends lost 3 bases and 5 bases respectively, with 16 bases between them. Germline CDR1 MRHNA, CDR2 SNTAGT. The CDR3 extends over 15 amino acids.

Written as DNA, the CDR3 is TGTGCCAGCAGACGGACCGGGACTAGTGCAGATACGCAGTATTTT. Protein sequence: CASRRTGTSADTQYF. The genes are TRBV6-5 and TRBJ2-3; 8 bases align to TRBD2. The CDR3 is 15 residues long. Germline V gene data show CDR1 as MNHEY and CDR2 as SVGAGI. V lost 6 bases, J lost 4 bases, and 9 bases stayed unmatched.

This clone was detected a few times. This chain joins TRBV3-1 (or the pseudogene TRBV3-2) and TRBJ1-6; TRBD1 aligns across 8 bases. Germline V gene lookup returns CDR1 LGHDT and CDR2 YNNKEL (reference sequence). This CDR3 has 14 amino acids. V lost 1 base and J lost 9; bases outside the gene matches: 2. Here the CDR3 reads CASSQGTGGSPLHF. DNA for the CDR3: TGTGCCAGCAGCCAAGGCACAGGGGGTTCACCCCTCCACTTT.

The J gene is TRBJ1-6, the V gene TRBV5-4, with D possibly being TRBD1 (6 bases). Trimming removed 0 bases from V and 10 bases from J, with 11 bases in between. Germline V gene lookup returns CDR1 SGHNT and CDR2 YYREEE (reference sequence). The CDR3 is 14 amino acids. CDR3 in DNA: TGTGCCAGCAGCTTGGCCCAGGGGACATCACCCCTCCACTTT. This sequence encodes CASSLAQGTSPLHF.

The CDR3 region is CSGGQGTGTDTQYF. CDR3 coding DNA: TGCAGCGGGGGACAGGGGACGGGCACAGATACGCAGTATTTT. This rearrangement joins TRBV29-1 to TRBJ2-3, with 10 bases fitting TRBD1. Germline trimming cut 7 bases from V and 1 base from J; bases unmatched to any gene: 5. This CDR3 comprises 14 residues. The germline gives CDR1 SQVTM, CDR2 ANQGSEA.

CDR3: CASSYQGPALHF. CDR3 nucleotide sequence: TGTGCCAGCAGTTATCAGGGTCCGGCCCTCCACTTT. The chain is built from TRBV28 and TRBJ1-6; D may be TRBD1 (5 bases). Trimming took 4 bases from V and 14 from J, leaving 12 bases between them. CDR1 MDHEN and CDR2 SYDVKM come from the germline V gene. This CDR3 spans 12 amino acids.

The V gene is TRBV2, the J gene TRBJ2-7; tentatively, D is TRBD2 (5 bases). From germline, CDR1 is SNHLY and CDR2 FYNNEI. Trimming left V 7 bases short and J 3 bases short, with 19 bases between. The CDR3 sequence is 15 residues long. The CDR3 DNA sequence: TGTGCCAGCAACGCACCCGGGATAACAAACTACGAGCAGTACTTC. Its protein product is CASNAPGITNYEQYF.

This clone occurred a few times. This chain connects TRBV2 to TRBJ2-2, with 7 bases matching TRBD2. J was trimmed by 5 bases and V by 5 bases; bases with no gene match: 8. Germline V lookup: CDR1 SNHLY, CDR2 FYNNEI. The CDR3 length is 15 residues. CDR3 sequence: CASSPQRGGTGELFF. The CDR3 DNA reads TGTGCCAGCAGTCCTCAGCGGGGAGGTACCGGGGAGCTGTTTTTT.

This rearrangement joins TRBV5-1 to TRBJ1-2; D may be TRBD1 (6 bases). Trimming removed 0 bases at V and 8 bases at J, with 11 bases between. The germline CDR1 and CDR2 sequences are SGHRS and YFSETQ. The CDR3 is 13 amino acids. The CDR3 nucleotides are TGCGCCAGCAGCTTGGACAGGGCCTTAGGCTACACCTTC. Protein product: CASSLDRALGYTF.

The CDR3 DNA follows: TGCGCCAGCAGCGACTCTAGCGGGGCCTACGAGCAGTACTTC. This translates into CASSDSSGAYEQYF. The chain has TRBV5-1 and TRBJ2-7; TRBD2 matches 9 bases. V gave up 4 bases and J gave up 2 bases; unmatched junction bases: 4. CDR1 is SGHRS and CDR2 is YFSETQ in the germline V gene. The CDR3 loop spans 14 amino acids.

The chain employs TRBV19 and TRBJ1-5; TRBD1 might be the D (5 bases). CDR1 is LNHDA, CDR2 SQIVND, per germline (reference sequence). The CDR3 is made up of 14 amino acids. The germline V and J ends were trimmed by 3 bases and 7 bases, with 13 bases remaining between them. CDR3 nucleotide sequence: TGTGCCAGTAGTATCCCCGGGGGGGGACAGCCCCAGCATTTT. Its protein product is CASSIPGGGQPQHF. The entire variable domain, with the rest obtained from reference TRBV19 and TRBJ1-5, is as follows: DGGITQSPKYLFRKEGQNVTLSCEQNLNHDAMYWYRQDPGQGLRLIYYSQIVNDFQKGDIAEGYSVSREKKESFPLTVTSAQKNPTAFYLCASSIPGGGQPQHFGDGTRLSIL.

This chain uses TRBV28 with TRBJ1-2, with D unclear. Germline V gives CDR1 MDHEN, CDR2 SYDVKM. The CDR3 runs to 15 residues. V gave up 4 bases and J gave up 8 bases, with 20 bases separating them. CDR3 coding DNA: TGTGCCAGCAGTTCACATCCTTCTGGAGCTAGGGGCTACACCTTC. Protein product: CASSSHPSGARGYTF.

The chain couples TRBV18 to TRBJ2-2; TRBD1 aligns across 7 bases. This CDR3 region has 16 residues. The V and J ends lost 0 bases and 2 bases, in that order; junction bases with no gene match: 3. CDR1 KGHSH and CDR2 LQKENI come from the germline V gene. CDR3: CASSPPNRGNTGELFF. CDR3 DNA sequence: TGTGCCAGCTCACCACCGAACAGGGGTAACACCGGGGAGCTGTTTTTT.